The 14 T cell receptor beta chains below come from one sample, sequenced in a study of CD8+CD57+ T cells in acquired aplastic anemia. Genomic DNA acted as the template from which TCR beta VDJ combination and CDR3 sequence profiling were carried out. TCRdb re-derived calls from the reads in MiXCR, one entry per CDR3 protein. The table has 150,000 or so distinct CDR3 sequences, roughly 54% seen once; the top ten hold about 12%. Patients selected for sequencing had displayed CD8+CD57+ cell expansion by flow cytometry. Sequencing input: sorted CD4+, CD8+, or CD8+CD57+ T cells (not recorded which) from PBMCs. These receptors were taken from a human donor with aplastic anemia.

In this sample, this clonotype turned up many times. The gene calls are TRBV4-1 and TRBJ2-1; D gene uncertain. Germline loops: CDR1 MGHRA, CDR2 YSYEKL. V lost 4 bases, J lost 7 bases, and 8 bases lay in between. The CDR3 has 12 amino acids. The CDR3 loop is CASSPHGNEQFF. DNA for the CDR3: TGCGCCAGCAGCCCCCATGGTAATGAGCAGTTCTTC.

The V gene is TRBV10-3, the J gene TRBJ1-1, with a tentative D call TRBD1 (5 bases). Germline V CDR1 and CDR2: ENHRY, SYGVKD. V lost 0 bases to trimming and J lost 4 bases, with 9 bases between them. CDR3 length: 14 residues. The CDR3 nucleotides read TGTGCCATCAGTGAGTCGATAGGGGCCACTGAAGCTTTCTTT. It specifies CAISESIGATEAFF.

On this clonotype itself: A much larger clone differs by one base, so this may be a read error. The missing conserved phenylalanine or tryptophan at the end of this CDR3 makes a read error likely. The J gene is TRBJ1-1, the V gene TRBV19; D not certain. V lost 4 bases, J lost 1 base, and 4 bases lay in between. CDR1 and CDR2 (germline): LNHDA, SQIVND (reference sequence). The CDR3 is 12 residues long. The CDR3 region is CASSKKNTEAFL. CDR3 nucleotide sequence: TGTGCCAGTAGTAAAAAGAACACTGAAGCTTTCCTT.

The sample holds a few counts of this clonotype. The V call is TRBV2, the J call TRBJ2-5; TRBD2 aligns across 9 bases. J was trimmed by 2 bases and V by 4 bases; bases with no gene match: 5. The CDR3 extends over 15 amino acids. Germline CDR1 is SNHLY and CDR2 is FYNNEI. The CDR3: CASSVGAGGQETQYF. CDR3 nucleotides: TGTGCCAGCAGTGTAGGGGCGGGGGGGCAAGAGACCCAGTACTTC.

This clonotype came up a few times. The CDR3 coding sequence is TGTGCCACCAGCAGAGATTGGCGGGTATCACCCCTCCACTTT. Translation gives CATSRDWRVSPLHF. This chain connects TRBV15 to TRBJ1-6; D unresolved. The germline V and J ends were trimmed by 0 bases and 10 bases, with 10 bases remaining between them. CDR1 LNHNV and CDR2 YYDKDF come from the germline V gene (reference sequence). The CDR3 consists of 14 residues.

This clonotype has more than one count but fewer than ten. The V gene is TRBV10-3, the J gene TRBJ1-6; D gene ambiguous. CDR3 length: 14 amino acids. V gave up 6 bases and J gave up 0 bases, with 6 bases separating them. Germline assignment: CDR1 ENHRY and CDR2 SYGVKD. The CDR3 loop reads CAIRQSSYNSPLHF. The CDR3 nucleotides are TGTGCCATCAGACAGAGCTCCTATAATTCACCCCTCCACTTT.

V usage is TRBV10-3 and J usage is TRBJ2-7; 12 positions match TRBD1. The germline V gene has CDR1 ENHRY and CDR2 SYGVKD. V was clipped by 4 bases and J by 3 bases; unmatched bases: 4. This CDR3 has 15 residues. The CDR3 reads CAISGGQGAFYEQYF. In nucleotides, the CDR3 is TGTGCCATCAGTGGGGGACAGGGGGCATTCTACGAGCAGTACTTC.

This rearrangement joins TRBV19 to TRBJ2-5; 13 positions agree with TRBD2. This CDR3 region has 17 residues. Per germline, CDR1 LNHDA and CDR2 SQIVND (reference sequence). The J segment lost 5 bases and the V segment lost 7 bases, leaving 13 bases of the junction unmatched. CDR3 sequence: CASTLSGLAGDLETQYF. The CDR3 region has the DNA TGTGCCAGTACCCTTTCTGGACTAGCGGGGGACCTGGAGACCCAGTACTTC.

The chain carries TRBV19 and TRBJ2-7; 10 bases map to TRBD1. The length of the CDR3 is 14 residues. The germline V gene encodes CDR1 LNHDA and CDR2 SQIVND (reference sequence). The trim removed 5 bases at V and 6 bases at J, leaving 7 bases unmatched. CDR3 bases: TGTGCCAGTAGTTCCCCCGGGACAGGGGCCGAGCAGTACTTC. Translated: CASSSPGTGAEQYF. The entire variable domain, with the rest obtained from reference TRBV19 and TRBJ2-7, is as follows: DGGITQSPKYLFRKEGQNVTLSCEQNLNHDAMYWYRQDPGQGLRLIYYSQIVNDFQKGDIAEGYSVSREKKESFPLTVTSAQKNPTAFYLCASSSPGTGAEQYFGPGTRLTVT.

The chain recombines TRBV29-1 with TRBJ2-1; D perhaps matches TRBD2 (5 bases). Germline V lookup: CDR1 SQVTM, CDR2 ANQGSEA. The CDR3 consists of 11 residues. The V gene lost 8 bases and the J gene lost 9 bases, with 14 bases spanning the gap. CDR3 nucleotide sequence: TGCAGCTTAGGTCTAGCAGGTGAGCAGTTCTTC. Translating gives CSLGLAGEQFF.

The rearrangement uses TRBV20-1 and TRBJ2-7; a weak D match, TRBD2 (5 bases). The V end was cut by 6 bases, the J end by 3 bases, with 12 bases between. In germline, CDR1 is DFQATT, CDR2 SNEGSKA (reference sequence). CDR3 length equals 12 residues. The chain's CDR3 is CSAPPGDYEQYF. CDR3 sequence (DNA): TGCAGTGCCCCTCCCGGGGACTACGAGCAGTACTTC.

This chain uses TRBV2 with TRBJ1-2; D not resolved. The CDR3 loop spans 13 amino acids. Germline CDR1 SNHLY, CDR2 FYNNEI. Trimming pared 3 bases from V and 4 bases from J, leaving 9 bases between. CDR3 loop: CASSEARFYGYTF. CDR3 sequence (DNA): TGTGCCAGCAGTGAGGCACGGTTCTATGGCTACACCTTC.

This clonotype has a count of ten or more. The chain links TRBV24-1 to TRBJ2-7; no clear D gene. This CDR3 has 15 amino acids. Germline loops: CDR1 KGHDR, CDR2 SFDVKD. V shed 4 bases and J shed 5 bases, with 17 bases lying between them. The CDR3 protein is CATSEGRRGWDEQYF. CDR3 DNA sequence: TGTGCCACCAGTGAGGGCCGCCGTGGTTGGGACGAGCAGTACTTC.

This rearrangement joins TRBV29-1 to TRBJ1-1; D is ambiguous. The germline V gene has CDR1 SQVTM and CDR2 ANQGSEA. Trimming pared 7 bases from V and 1 base from J, leaving 10 bases between. The CDR3 has 12 amino acids. The CDR3 coding sequence is TGCAGCGCCGACCGGGGGAACACTGAAGCTTTCTTT. Translating it yields CSADRGNTEAFF.